This T cell receptor beta chain was identified during a study of blood T cell repertoires in COVID-19. Across the study: PBMCs, B-cell-depleted T cells, or T cells provided the cDNA or gDNA that made up the material.

Self-reported history from a screening survey and questionnaire set each donor's cohort. Resolution of symptoms, clearance, or two negative PCRs was present in recovered Cohort 3 donors. As processed by the authors: From reference gene primer amplification, estimates of nucleated cell counts were derived. Some clones are missing from TCRdb's copy, which holds only in-frame ones; the method was immunoSEQ multiplex PCR. From that table come the V and J calls and clone size; the DNA was used to work out D and trimming. This table has about 180,000 clones, around 83% appearing once. Sequencing was carried out using PBMCs or T cells enriched from blood (not recorded which). This clonotype was obtained from a middle-aged man who had recovered from COVID-19.

This CDR3 is CASGLLTGGIGPKRDTEAFF. CDR3 DNA: TGTGCTAGTGGTTTGTTAACGGGTGGGATCGGCCCTAAGCGGGACACTGAAGCTTTCTTT. This chain uses TRBV12-5 with TRBJ1-1, with D hard to call. The germline V and J ends were trimmed by 2 bases and 3 bases, with 28 bases remaining between them. Germline CDR1 and CDR2: LGHNT and FRNRAP. CDR3 length: 20 amino acids.